Sequencing of this TCR beta chain was carried out in a study of cytomegalovirus exposure and HLA in healthy donors. PCR was performed using 60 Vbeta and 13 Jbeta primers. The table came from immunoSEQ multiplex PCR; TCRdb's copy has only in-frame clones and leaves some out. The table has 150,000 or so clones, around two thirds seen once. In regard to this clone: As yet, its antigen is unknown.

The trim removed 4 bases at V and 0 bases at J, leaving 10 bases unmatched. CDR3 length equals 16 residues. Germline V gene sequence: CDR1 SGHRS, CDR2 YFSETQ. Regarding the study as a whole: Published work reported that the classifier diagnosed cytomegalovirus status with high specificity and sensitivity. Later analysis identified a missense DCLRE1C variant that was linked to TCR beta V- and J-gene trimming.

What was sequenced was PBMCs. The chain joins TRBV5-1 to TRBJ2-7; TRBD1 aligns across 7 bases. This TCR derives from a young man in good health and CMV-seropositive. CDR3 sequence (DNA): TGCGCCAGCAGCGATGACAGGGTACGGAGCTCCTACGAGCAGTACTTC. This gives the protein CASSDDRVRSSYEQYF.